These T cell receptor beta chains were read from a single sample in a study of T cells in Graves' hyperthyroidism and ophthalmopathy. MiXCR, run by TCRdb on the multiplex PCR reads, gives a single entry per CDR3 protein. This table holds fewer than 400,000 distinct CDR3 sequences, approximately 15% found once. Sample: blood. The receptor source for this set is a man aged 30-40 years with Graves' hyperthyroidism. CDR3s include the opening cysteine and the closing phenylalanine or tryptophan. D genes are given only for firm matches. Clone sizes are given selectively: once, few, many, or a class where the clone is expanded.

clone size	J gene	V gene	D gene	CDR3 DNA	CDR3 protein
.	TRBJ2-7	TRBV20-1	TRBD2	TGCAGTGCATTGGTACTAGCGGGAGCTAGAGAGCAGTACTTC	CSALVLAGAREQYF
.	TRBJ2-3	TRBV2	.	TGTGCCAGCAGGCGGGACTCCGATACGCAGTATTTT	CASRRDSDTQYF
many	TRBJ2-3	TRBV30	TRBD2	TGTGCCTGGAGTGTAGCGGGAGGCACAGATACGCAGTATTTT	CAWSVAGGTDTQYF
.	TRBJ2-7	TRBV20-1	TRBD2	TGCAGTGCGACCCCTAGCGGGAAGCCTATAACCTACGAGCAGTACTTC	CSATPSGKPITYEQYF
.	TRBJ2-2	TRBV27	.	TGTGCCAGCAGCCCCGCGGGCGGGGAGCTGTTTTTT	CASSPAGGELFF
.	TRBJ2-1	TRBV6-1	TRBD2	TGTGCCAGCAGTTCCTTTAGGGGGACTAGCGAAAATGAGCAGTTCTTC	CASSSFRGTSENEQFF
many	TRBJ2-2	TRBV5-1	.	TGCGCCAGCAGCTGGGGACAGAACACCGGGGAGCTGTTTTTT	CASSWGQNTGELFF
.	TRBJ1-1	TRBV12-3/TRBV12-4	.	TGTGCCAGCAGCTCGGGTAAAGGATGGCAGAACACTGAAGCTTTCTTT	CASSSGKGWQNTEAFF
few	TRBJ2-5	TRBV20-1	TRBD2	TGCAGTGCCGCGGGACTAGCGGGAGAATCAGAGACCCAGTACTTC	CSAAGLAGESETQYF
many	TRBJ1-1	TRBV7-9	.	TGTGCCAGCAGCAAAACGGGAACTCACACTGAAGCTTTCTTT	CASSKTGTHTEAFF
.	TRBJ2-3	TRBV5-5	TRBD2	TGTGCCCCTCGAGCTAGCGGGGGCACAGATACGCAGTATTTT	CAPRASGGTDTQYF
.	TRBJ1-2	TRBV20-1	.	TGCAGTGCTCCAGACAACTATGGCTACACCTTC	CSAPDNYGYTF